This T cell receptor beta chain was sequenced in a study of blood T cell repertoires in COVID-19. Study-level information: The United States, Italy and Spain provided the acute and convalescent COVID-19 samples. Sample material is recorded as cDNA or gDNA derived from T cells, B-cell-depleted T cells, or PBMCs.

Clones were sequenced by immunoSEQ multiplex PCR, and TCRdb holds only the in-frame ones, with some missing. This table has roughly 250,000 clones, about four fifths appearing once. This clone was counted once. Exposed enrollees encountered a COVID-19 case at some point within 2 weeks before study entry. Germline V gene lookup returns CDR1 KGHDR and CDR2 SFDVKD. The CDR3 loop spans 14 amino acids. Trimming removed 4 bases from V and 1 base from J, with 6 bases in between. The rearrangement links TRBV24-1 to TRBJ2-2, with D tentatively TRBD1 (6 bases). The origin of this receptor is a woman between 35 and 50 years old who had been exposed to COVID-19. The sequenced material came from PBMCs or T cells enriched from blood (not recorded which). The CDR3 sequence is CATSETGNTGELFF. DNA of the CDR3: TGTGCCACCAGTGAGACAGGGAACACCGGGGAGCTGTTTTTT.